The present entry profiles one T cell receptor beta chain with its context. Trimming took off 0 bases at V and 0 bases at J, with 8 bases between the two ends. Germline V CDR1 and CDR2: DFQATT, SNEGSKA (reference sequence). The CDR3 sequence is 14 residues long. Profiling of TCR beta VDJ combinations and CDR3 sequences used genomic DNA as template. MiXCR, run by TCRdb on the reads, gives a single entry per CDR3 protein. The data contain approximately 150,000 distinct CDR3 sequences, over 70% of them seen just once; the ten biggest clones take up around 45%. The data derive from a study of CD8+CD57+ T cells in acquired aplastic anemia. Patients chosen for sequencing had CD8+CD57+ cells that had expanded, as shown by flow cytometry. Patients, without exception, had severe acquired aplastic anemia.

The TCR comes from a human donor with aplastic anemia. The source material was sorted CD4+, CD8+, or CD8+CD57+ T cells (not recorded which) from PBMCs. The rearrangement uses TRBV20-1 and TRBJ1-1; no firm D call. The CDR3 DNA is TGCAGTGCTAGAGAAGGCGGAATGAACACTGAAGCTTTCTTT. Translating gives CSAREGGMNTEAFF.